This T cell receptor (beta chain) was profiled in a study of shared clonotypes between healthy human individuals. The study, taken as a whole, reports: Clonotypes which were not shared had lower generation probabilities than clonotypes that all four donors shared.

Trimming stripped 0 bases from V and 9 bases from J, with 13 bases between. Germline values: CDR1 SGDLS, CDR2 YYNGEE. The CDR3 runs 14 residues. For this clone: Its antigen is undetermined.

Naive CD45RA+ and memory CD45RA-negative subsets were split from CD4+ cells. Sorted-subset replicate PCR reactions were performed with about 210 ng DNA, corresponding to roughly 30,000 T cell genomes. Measured with immunoSEQ multiplex PCR; TCRdb has only the in-frame clones, and not every one. The sample gives under 1,100,000 clones, around 76% of which show up once; approximately 1.5% is in the top ten. V is TRBV9 and J is TRBJ2-1; TRBD2 might be the D (5 bases). Sequencing used memory CD4+ T cells sorted from blood. Subset here: CD45RA-negative fraction. The TCR was taken from a man aged 18-30 years in good health. The CDR3 bases are TGTGCCAGCAGCGTAGAATCTTTACGGGGTGAGCAGTTCTTC. Translating gives CASSVESLRGEQFF. Complete variable domain (other parts from reference TRBV9 and TRBJ2-1): DSGVTQTPKHLITATGQRVTLRCSPRSGDLSVYWYQQSLDQGLQFLIQYYNGEERAKGNILERFSAQQFPDLHSELNLSSLELGDSALYFCASSVESLRGEQFFGPGTRLTVL.